This entry lists 23 T cell receptor beta chains sequenced from one sample in a study of T cells in Graves' hyperthyroidism and ophthalmopathy. Amplification of TCR beta CDR3 regions used RNA as the template. Using the HTBI primer set, a first-round RT-PCR was run on the TCR CDR3. TCRdb reanalysed the multiplex PCR reads using MiXCR and keeps one entry per CDR3 protein. The sample gives 300,000 to 400,000 distinct CDR3 sequences, around 14% of which show up once; approximately 11% is in the top ten. Material: blood. Receptors originate from a woman aged 55 to 70 with Graves' hyperthyroidism.

V and J are TRBV7-9 and TRBJ1-1; D possibly corresponds to TRBD1 (5 bases). This CDR3 comprises 16 residues. Trimming stripped 2 bases from V and 5 bases from J, with 18 bases between. Germline V gene sequence: CDR1 SEHNR, CDR2 FQNEAQ (reference sequence). CDR3 sequence (DNA): TGTGCCAGCAGCTTACCGATCAGGGACTTTGGGACTGAAGCTTTCTTT. Translated: CASSLPIRDFGTEAFF.

At least ten counts were recorded for this clonotype. The DNA of the CDR3 is TGTGCTAGTGGTGCCGGGACGGAGTATGATCAGCCCCAGCATTTT. Residues: CASGAGTEYDQPQHF. The V call is TRBV12-5, the J call TRBJ1-5; possibly TRBD1 for D (5 bases). CDR1 LGHNT and CDR2 FRNRAP come from the germline V gene. The ends were cut back, 5 bases at V and 5 bases at J, with 16 bases in the middle. The CDR3 spans 15 residues.

The table lists this clonotype with many counts. This chain joins TRBV30 and TRBJ2-1, with 13 bases that match TRBD2. V lost 1 base to trimming and J lost 4 bases; unmatched junction nucleotides: 4. CDR3 length equals 16 residues. Germline values: CDR1 GTSNPN, CDR2 SVGIG (reference sequence). The CDR3 loop reads CAWSEGLAGYYNEQFF. The DNA of the CDR3 is TGTGCCTGGAGTGAGGGACTAGCGGGATATTACAATGAGCAGTTCTTC.

Only a few counts were recorded for this clonotype. The chain has TRBV9 and TRBJ2-5; TRBD2 aligns across 12 bases. Germline V gene data show CDR1 as SGDLS and CDR2 as YYNGEE. The J segment lost 6 bases and the V segment lost 3 bases, leaving 9 bases of the junction unmatched. The CDR3 runs to 16 residues. Here the CDR3 reads CASSAPGLAGSQTQYF. Here the CDR3 DNA reads TGTGCCAGCAGCGCCCCCGGACTAGCGGGAAGTCAGACCCAGTACTTC.

The sample holds many counts of this clonotype. V gene TRBV18 combines with J gene TRBJ1-4; possible D gene TRBD1, 6 bases. The germline gives CDR1 KGHSH, CDR2 LQKENI. V shed 3 bases and J shed 8 bases, with 19 bases lying between them. This CDR3 has 16 amino acids. CDR3: CASSPRTGTTSEKLFF. CDR3 sequence (DNA): TGTGCCAGCTCACCGCGCACCGGGACAACCTCGGAAAAACTGTTTTTT.

V gene TRBV6-1 combines with J gene TRBJ2-5; the match to TRBD1 covers 8 bases. This CDR3 is built from 11 residues. V was clipped by 5 bases and J by 13 bases; unmatched bases: 6. Germline CDR1 and CDR2: MNHNS and SASEGT. The chain's CDR3 is CASSRGQELYF. In DNA, the CDR3 is TGTGCCAGCAGTCGGGGACAGGAACTGTACTTC.

In this sample, this clonotype turned up many times. The J gene is TRBJ1-1, the V gene TRBV29-1; tentative D call: TRBD1 (5 bases). Trimming cost V 1 base and J 0 bases, with 6 bases left between them. This CDR3 region has 13 residues. Germline CDR1 is SQVTM and CDR2 is ANQGSEA. The CDR3 DNA reads TGCAGCGTTGAAGGGGGCCTGAACACTGAAGCTTTCTTT. Its protein product is CSVEGGLNTEAFF.

This clonotype appeared a few times. The J gene is TRBJ2-3, the V gene TRBV15, with 9 bases matching TRBD2. J was trimmed by 2 bases and V by 9 bases; bases with no gene match: 9. This CDR3 spans 15 amino acids. Per germline, CDR1 LNHNV and CDR2 YYDKDF (reference sequence). The CDR3 nucleotides read TGTGCCACAGGGGGTTTAGCGGGAGACACAGATACGCAGTATTTT. Its translation: CATGGLAGDTDTQYF.

This clonotype was seen many times. This chain uses TRBV24-1 with TRBJ1-2, with TRBD1 matching 9 bases. V trimming: 2 bases; J trimming: 5 bases; junction bases outside the gene matches: 5. CDR1 and CDR2 (germline): KGHDR, SFDVKD. The CDR3 totals 15 residues. CDR3 sequence: CATSDSGTGRYGYTF. The CDR3 nucleotides are TGTGCCACCAGTGATTCCGGGACAGGGAGGTATGGCTACACCTTC.

This clonotype appeared many times. This chain connects TRBV27 to TRBJ2-7; the match to TRBD1 covers 11 bases. Per germline, CDR1 MNHEY and CDR2 SMNVEV (reference sequence). The V segment lost 2 bases and the J segment 2 bases; nucleotides outside the gene matches: 5. The length of the CDR3 is 16 residues. The DNA for the CDR3 is TGTGCCAGCAGTTTAAATCCGGGACAGGGGGCCTACGAGCAGTACTTC. Protein sequence: CASSLNPGQGAYEQYF.

This clonotype was seen ten or more times. This rearrangement joins TRBV7-6 to TRBJ2-5; 9 nucleotides agree with TRBD2. Looked up from germline, CDR1 is SGHVS and CDR2 is FNYEAQ. This CDR3 has 16 residues. Trimming cost V 0 bases and J 5 bases; bases outside gene matches: 7. CDR3 nucleotide sequence: TGTGCCAGCAGCTTAGCGCTTTCAAGCGGGAGGGAGACCCAGTACTTC. It encodes CASSLALSSGRETQYF. Based on the CDR3 plus reference TRBV7-6 and TRBJ2-5, the full variable domain is GAGVSQSPRYKVTKRGQDVALRCDPISGHVSLYWYRQALGQGPEFLTYFNYEAQQDKSGLPNDRFSAERPEGSISTLTIQRTEQRDSAMYRCASSLALSSGRETQYFGPGTRLLVL.

The CDR3 DNA sequence: TGTGCCAGCAGTTACTTGGGTACCGGGGAGCTGTTTTTT. Translating it yields CASSYLGTGELFF. The chain has TRBV6-2 or TRBV6-3 and TRBJ2-2; no firm D call. Germline lookup yields CDR1 MNHEY and CDR2 SVGEGT. Trimming shortened V by 1 base and J by 5 bases, and 5 bases separated the two germline ends. CDR3 length equals 13 residues.

This clonotype showed up many times. This chain uses TRBV29-1 with TRBJ1-2; 8 bases match TRBD1. CDR1 is SQVTM, CDR2 ANQGSEA, per germline. V trimming: 7 bases; J trimming: 1 base; junction bases outside the gene matches: 8. The CDR3 has 14 residues. The CDR3 sequence is CSARTGTNNYGYTF. The DNA for the CDR3 is TGCAGCGCACGGACAGGGACAAATAACTATGGCTACACCTTC. Full variable domain (outside the CDR3, taken from reference TRBV29-1 and TRBJ1-2): SAVISQKPSRDICQRGTSLTIQCQVDSQVTMMFWYRQQPGQSLTLIATANQGSEATYESGFVIDKFPISRPNLTFSTLTVSNMSPEDSSIYLCSARTGTNNYGYTFGSGTRLTVV.

The CDR3 loop reads CASTKGSRGKDNEQFF. CDR3 in DNA: TGTGCCAGTACAAAGGGGTCTAGGGGGAAAGACAATGAGCAGTTCTTC. The rearrangement links TRBV19 to TRBJ2-1; a weak D match, TRBD1 (6 bases). V was trimmed by 7 bases and J by 5 bases, leaving 21 bases between them. There are 16 residues in the CDR3. Germline V lookup: CDR1 LNHDA, CDR2 SQIVND (reference sequence).

About this clonotype itself: One end of the junction fails to match germline, which may point to a read error. The chain couples TRBV4-1 to TRBJ2-2; weak D call: TRBD1 (6 bases). Germline V gene sequence: CDR1 MGHRA, CDR2 YSYEKL. CDR3 length: 16 residues. The DNA for the CDR3 is TGCGCCAGCAGCCCCCGGACAGCCACGAACACCGGGGAGCCGTTTTTT. Its translation: CASSPRTATNTGEPFF.

For this clonotype: Since a much larger clone is just one base distant, this may be a read error. This CDR3 fails to terminate in the conserved phenylalanine or tryptophan, so it likely reflects a read error. V gene TRBV7-2 combines with J gene TRBJ2-5, with TRBD1 matching 7 bases. J was trimmed by 1 base and V by 4 bases; bases with no gene match: 3. This CDR3 contains 14 residues. Germline lookup yields CDR1 SGHTA and CDR2 FQGNSA. The CDR3 sequence: CASSSTGVQETQYL. The CDR3 DNA reads as TGTGCCAGCAGCTCCACAGGGGTCCAAGAGACCCAGTACCTC.

This clonotype was counted many times. The chain combines TRBV5-1 with TRBJ2-3; D possibly corresponds to TRBD2 (5 bases). The CDR3 consists of 15 residues. V gave up 5 bases and J gave up 4 bases, with 17 bases separating them. The V gene's germline CDR1 is SGHRS and CDR2 YFSETQ. The CDR3 coding sequence is TGCGCCAGCAGGACCGGCGGAGGCCCGGCAGATACGCAGTATTTT. Translating gives CASRTGGGPADTQYF.

In this sample, this clonotype turned up many times. This chain links TRBV11-3 with TRBJ2-6; D is unresolved. CDR1 is SGHNT, CDR2 YENEEA, per germline. Trimming left V 5 bases short and J 0 bases short, with 11 bases between. CDR3 size: 16 residues. The CDR3 region is CASSAIPDSGANVLTF. Here the CDR3 DNA reads TGTGCCAGCAGCGCGATTCCAGACTCTGGGGCCAACGTCCTGACTTTC.

This chain uses TRBV9 with TRBJ2-1; 7 positions match TRBD2. The CDR3 spans 14 residues. Germline V gene sequence: CDR1 SGDLS, CDR2 YYNGEE. Losses at the gene ends were 4 bases for V and 5 bases for J; bases not matched to a gene: 6. Here the CDR3 reads CASSLDGTNNEQFF. The DNA of the CDR3 is TGTGCCAGCAGCCTCGACGGGACTAACAATGAGCAGTTCTTC. The full variable domain, with the rest looked up from reference TRBV9 and TRBJ2-1, is DSGVTQTPKHLITATGQRVTLRCSPRSGDLSVYWYQQSLDQGLQFLIQYYNGEERAKGNILERFSAQQFPDLHSELNLSSLELGDSALYFCASSLDGTNNEQFFGPGTRLTVL.

This clonotype was counted at least ten times. This sequence joins TRBV7-9 and TRBJ2-7; TRBD1 matches at 11 bases. The V segment lost 1 base and the J segment 2 bases; nucleotides outside the gene matches: 1. There are 15 residues in the CDR3. Germline CDR1 reads SEHNR; CDR2 reads FQNEAQ (reference sequence). The CDR3 reads CASSLGDRGTYEQYF. CDR3 DNA sequence: TGTGCCAGCAGCTTAGGGGACAGGGGGACCTACGAGCAGTACTTC.

The gene calls are TRBV10-3 and TRBJ1-6; tentative D call: TRBD1 (6 bases). Per the germline V gene, CDR1 is ENHRY and CDR2 is SYGVKD. V lost 4 bases and J 8 bases, leaving 15 bases between the germline ends. The CDR3 has 15 amino acids. This CDR3 reads CAISGNRVPDSPLHF. In DNA, the CDR3 is TGTGCCATCAGTGGAAACAGGGTCCCGGATTCACCCCTCCACTTT.

The rearrangement joins TRBV5-1 to TRBJ1-5, with a tentative D call TRBD1 (5 bases). V was trimmed by 1 base and J by 2 bases, leaving 10 bases between them. There are 15 residues in the CDR3. Germline V gives CDR1 SGHRS, CDR2 YFSETQ. The CDR3 loop reads CASSLWGVGNQPQHF. For the CDR3, the DNA is TGCGCCAGCAGCTTGTGGGGGGTGGGCAATCAGCCCCAGCATTTT. The variable domain in full, completed from reference TRBV5-1 and TRBJ1-5, reads KAGVTQTPRYLIKTRGQQVTLSCSPISGHRSVSWYQQTPGQGLQFLFEYFSETQRNKGNFPGRFSGRQFSNSRSEMNVSTLELGDSALYLCASSLWGVGNQPQHFGDGTRLSIL.

This clonotype came up many times. CDR3 coding DNA: TGTGCCAGCTCACCAGGAGGACGGAGCGGGGGAGAGACCCAGTACTTC. Amino acid sequence: CASSPGGRSGGETQYF. J is TRBJ2-5 and V is TRBV18; 8 bases fit TRBD2. The CDR3 length is 16 residues. With 2 bases clipped from V and 4 bases from J, the junction kept 9 bases outside the gene matches. The germline V gene encodes CDR1 KGHSH and CDR2 LQKENI.